This T cell receptor beta chain was observed in a study of cytomegalovirus exposure and HLA in healthy donors. About the research overall: There were 350 to 400 genotyped donors. Of these, about 81% fell in the genetic ancestry cluster associated with self-reported Caucasian donors. General study results and limits: Among the CMV-associated chains, three were confirmed in vitro as specific for CMV antigens. Available immune exposure information was restricted to CMV serostatus only.

The PCR ran on 60 Vbeta and 13 Jbeta primers. Sequencing used immunoSEQ multiplex PCR; TCRdb keeps in-frame clones, though not all of them. The data contain 150,000 to 200,000 clones, around four fifths of them singletons. The CDR3 is 17 residues long. V was pared by 0 bases and J by 6 bases, with 11 bases of the junction left unmatched. CDR1 is PRHDT, CDR2 FYEKMQ, per germline (reference sequence). This clone was seen a single time. The antigen is unknown. This chain connects TRBV13 to TRBJ2-7; TRBD1 matches 10 bases. The receptor comes from a male donor in good health and CMV-seropositive. Sequenced: PBMCs. This CDR3 is CASSLGGDRGRGAEQYF. In DNA, the CDR3 is TGTGCCAGCAGCTTAGGGGGAGACAGGGGGCGCGGCGCCGAGCAGTACTTC.